The clone carrying this TCR beta chain was found once. This sample was taken from a study of shared clonotypes between healthy human individuals. Study summary: CD4 naive cells filled three plates per donor, CD4 memory three, CD8 naive two and CD8 memory one.

CD4+ cells underwent separation, giving CD45RA+ naive and CD45RA-negative memory subsets. TCRdb's copy holds only in-frame clones and misses some; the assay was immunoSEQ multiplex PCR. In the table there are about 2.3 million clones, approximately 93% of which are singletons. The CDR3 consists of 15 residues. Germline V gene lookup returns CDR1 SGHTS and CDR2 YDEGEE. V shed 4 bases and J 2 bases; nucleotides not matched to a gene: 8. The source material was naive CD4+ T cells from PBMCs. Subset here: CD45RA+ positively selected. The chain couples TRBV5-8 to TRBJ2-5; TRBD1 agrees at 7 bases. This TCR was sampled from a young man in good health. Some clones in this sample may be carry-over from other donors' samples. CDR3 nucleotide sequence: TGTGCCAGCAGCGCCGGACAGGCTGGTCAAGAGACCCAGTACTTC. Its protein product is CASSAGQAGQETQYF.